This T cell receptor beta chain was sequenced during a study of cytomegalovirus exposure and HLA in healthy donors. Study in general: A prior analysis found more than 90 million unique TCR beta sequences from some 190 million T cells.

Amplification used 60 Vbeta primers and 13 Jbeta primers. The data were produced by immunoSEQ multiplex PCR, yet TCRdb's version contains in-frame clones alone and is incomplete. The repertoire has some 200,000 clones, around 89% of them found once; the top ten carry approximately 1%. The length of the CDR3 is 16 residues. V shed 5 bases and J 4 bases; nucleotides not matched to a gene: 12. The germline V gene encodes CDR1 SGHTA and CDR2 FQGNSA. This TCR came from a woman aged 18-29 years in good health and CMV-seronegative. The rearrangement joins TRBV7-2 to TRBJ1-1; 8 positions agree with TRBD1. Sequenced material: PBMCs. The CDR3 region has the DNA TGTGCCAGCAGCCGGCGGGCAGGGGGCGCGGTCACTGAAGCTTTCTTT. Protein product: CASSRRAGGAVTEAFF.